A selection of T cell receptor beta chains follows, all from one sample in a study of blood T cell repertoires in COVID-19. Measured with immunoSEQ multiplex PCR; TCRdb has only the in-frame clones, and not every one. This sample has 150,000 to 200,000 clones; 86% occur once, and the top ten carry more than 7.5%. The material sequenced was PBMCs or T cells enriched from blood (not recorded which). The receptors derive from a woman aged 25 to 39 who had recovered from COVID-19. Both conserved end residues are part of each CDR3. Each record gives: clone size, D gene, J gene, V gene, CDR3 DNA, CDR3 protein. D genes are given only for firm matches. Not all rows give a size; the values are once, few, many and, for expanded clones, a class.

clone size: NA
D gene: TRBD1
J gene: TRBJ1-2
V gene: TRBV12-3/TRBV12-4
CDR3 DNA: TGTGCCAGCACCCGGACAGGGCTCTATGGCTACACCTTC
CDR3 protein: CASTRTGLYGYTF

clone size: NA
D gene: NA
J gene: TRBJ1-2
V gene: TRBV19
CDR3 DNA: TGTGCCAGTAGTATTGGGAGGGACTATGGCTACACCTTC
CDR3 protein: CASSIGRDYGYTF

clone size: NA
D gene: NA
J gene: TRBJ2-3
V gene: TRBV27
CDR3 DNA: TGTGCCAGCAGTTTCACGGGATTGGGGGATACGCAGTATTTT
CDR3 protein: CASSFTGLGDTQYF

clone size: once
D gene: NA
J gene: TRBJ2-5
V gene: TRBV6-5
CDR3 DNA: TGTGCCAGCCTACAGGGCCAAGAGACCCAGTACTTC
CDR3 protein: CASLQGQETQYF

clone size: few
D gene: NA
J gene: TRBJ1-2
V gene: TRBV5-4
CDR3 DNA: TGTGCCAGCAGCTTGAACAGTAACTATGGCTACACCTTC
CDR3 protein: CASSLNSNYGYTF

clone size: NA
D gene: TRBD1
J gene: TRBJ1-1
V gene: TRBV27
CDR3 DNA: TGTGCCAGCAGTCCTCGGACAGGGGTGTATCATACTGAAGCTTTCTTT
CDR3 protein: CASSPRTGVYHTEAFF

clone size: NA
D gene: NA
J gene: TRBJ1-2
V gene: TRBV5-5
CDR3 DNA: TGTGCCAGCAGCTTGTTTCCGGCAGGGACTGACTATGGCTACACCTTC
CDR3 protein: CASSLFPAGTDYGYTF

clone size: NA
D gene: TRBD1
J gene: TRBJ1-1
V gene: TRBV5-1
CDR3 DNA: TGCGCCAGCAGCTTATATGGGACAGGAACGGAGGACACTGAAGCTTTCTTT
CDR3 protein: CASSLYGTGTEDTEAFF

clone size: NA
D gene: TRBD1
J gene: TRBJ2-7
V gene: TRBV7-3
CDR3 DNA: TGTGCCAGCAGCCCGGGACAGGGGCTCACCTACGAGCAGTACTTC
CDR3 protein: CASSPGQGLTYEQYF

clone size: NA
D gene: NA
J gene: TRBJ2-2
V gene: TRBV6-5
CDR3 DNA: TGTGCCAGCATAAAAGCGGGTGCGAACACCGGGGAGCTGTTTTTT
CDR3 protein: CASIKAGANTGELFF

clone size: few
D gene: NA
J gene: TRBJ2-7
V gene: TRBV28
CDR3 DNA: TGTGCCAGCAGACCCCGGGGATCCTCCTACGAGCAGTACTTC
CDR3 protein: CASRPRGSSYEQYF

clone size: few
D gene: TRBD2
J gene: TRBJ2-1
V gene: TRBV19
CDR3 DNA: TGTGCCAGTAGTTCTCTAGCGGGAGATGGCGATGAGCAGTTCTTC
CDR3 protein: CASSSLAGDGDEQFF

clone size: few
D gene: NA
J gene: TRBJ2-7
V gene: TRBV5-4
CDR3 DNA: TGTGCCAGCAGCTCCGGGACAAAAACCTACGAGCAGTACTTC
CDR3 protein: CASSSGTKTYEQYF

clone size: NA
D gene: TRBD2
J gene: TRBJ2-1
V gene: TRBV5-1
CDR3 DNA: TGCGCCAGCAGCTTGGCCGAGGTAGCGGGAGCGGACGAGCAGTTCTTC
CDR3 protein: CASSLAEVAGADEQFF

clone size: NA
D gene: TRBD2
J gene: TRBJ2-3
V gene: TRBV5-1
CDR3 DNA: TGCGCCAGCAGTTGGACTAGCGGGAGTTCAGATACGCAGTATTTT
CDR3 protein: CASSWTSGSSDTQYF

clone size: NA
D gene: TRBD1
J gene: TRBJ2-7
V gene: TRBV27
CDR3 DNA: TGTGCCAGCAGGAGGGACAGCCCTTCCTACGAGCAGTACTTC
CDR3 protein: CASRRDSPSYEQYF

clone size: NA
D gene: NA
J gene: TRBJ2-1
V gene: TRBV28
CDR3 DNA: TGTGCCAGCAGCTCTTCGGACAACTACAATGAGCAGTTCTTC
CDR3 protein: CASSSSDNYNEQFF

clone size: NA
D gene: TRBD1
J gene: TRBJ1-5
V gene: TRBV24-1
CDR3 DNA: TGTGCCACCAGTGATCACCGACAGGGGACTTTAAGCAATCAGCCCCAGCATTTT
CDR3 protein: CATSDHRQGTLSNQPQHF

clone size: NA
D gene: TRBD2
J gene: TRBJ2-2
V gene: TRBV9
CDR3 DNA: TGTGCCAGCAGCGCGCGGACTAGCGCGACCACCGGGGAGCTGTTTTTT
CDR3 protein: CASSARTSATTGELFF

clone size: NA
D gene: NA
J gene: TRBJ2-5
V gene: TRBV24-1
CDR3 DNA: TGTGCCACCAGTGATTTTCTCGGGGGAGGAGAGACCCAGTACTTC
CDR3 protein: CATSDFLGGGETQYF

clone size: once
D gene: TRBD2
J gene: TRBJ2-7
V gene: TRBV28
CDR3 DNA: TGTGCCAGCAGCCCTTTGAGGCGGGGGGTTTACGAGCAGTACTTC
CDR3 protein: CASSPLRRGVYEQYF

clone size: NA
D gene: NA
J gene: TRBJ1-1
V gene: TRBV7-2
CDR3 DNA: TGTGCCAGCAGCCCCCGGAGGGGAGGAGAAACTGAAGCTTTCTTT
CDR3 protein: CASSPRRGGETEAFF

clone size: NA
D gene: NA
J gene: TRBJ1-3
V gene: TRBV7-9
CDR3 DNA: TGTGCCAGCAGCTTTGGGCAGGGGCTTGGAAACACCATATATTTT
CDR3 protein: CASSFGQGLGNTIYF

clone size: NA
D gene: TRBD1
J gene: TRBJ1-3
V gene: TRBV25-1
CDR3 DNA: TGTGCCAGCAGTCGACAGGGCAGTTCTGGAAACACCATATATTTT
CDR3 protein: CASSRQGSSGNTIYF

clone size: NA
D gene: TRBD2
J gene: TRBJ2-1
V gene: TRBV28
CDR3 DNA: TGTGCCAGCAGTTTCGGACTAGCTCTTAGCTCCTACAATGAGCAGTTCTTC
CDR3 protein: CASSFGLALSSYNEQFF

clone size: NA
D gene: NA
J gene: TRBJ2-7
V gene: TRBV18
CDR3 DNA: TGTGCCAGCTCACCGAGCTCCAAAACCTACGAGCAGTACTTC
CDR3 protein: CASSPSSKTYEQYF

clone size: NA
D gene: TRBD2
J gene: TRBJ2-3
V gene: TRBV11-2
CDR3 DNA: TGTGCCAGCAGCTGGAAGCGGGGAGCTCCGCAGTATTTT
CDR3 protein: CASSWKRGAPQYF

clone size: NA
D gene: TRBD2
J gene: TRBJ2-2
V gene: TRBV15
CDR3 DNA: TGTGCCACCAGCAGGGGAACTAGCGGCAACACCGGGGAGCTGTTTTTT
CDR3 protein: CATSRGTSGNTGELFF

clone size: NA
D gene: TRBD1
J gene: TRBJ1-4
V gene: TRBV28
CDR3 DNA: TGTGCCAGCAGTCCATTGACAGGGGTTTCAACTAATGAAAAACTGTTTTTT
CDR3 protein: CASSPLTGVSTNEKLFF

clone size: NA
D gene: NA
J gene: TRBJ1-3
V gene: TRBV9
CDR3 DNA: TGTGCCAGCAGCGTAGTTGGGGGGAACACCATATATTTT
CDR3 protein: CASSVVGGNTIYF

clone size: NA
D gene: TRBD1
J gene: TRBJ1-2
V gene: TRBV5-1
CDR3 DNA: TGCGCCAGCAGCTTGGAAGGGACAGGGGGTTACACCTTC
CDR3 protein: CASSLEGTGGYTF

clone size: many
D gene: NA
J gene: TRBJ2-2
V gene: TRBV5-1
CDR3 DNA: TGCGCCAGCAGCTCGAGCCGGGACAAATATACCGGGGAGCTGTTTTTT
CDR3 protein: CASSSSRDKYTGELFF

clone size: few
D gene: NA
J gene: TRBJ2-1
V gene: TRBV4-1
CDR3 DNA: TGCGCCAGCAGCCAAGTTGGGGGCGGGAGTTCCTACAATGAGCAGTTCTTC
CDR3 protein: CASSQVGGGSSYNEQFF

clone size: NA
D gene: NA
J gene: TRBJ2-2
V gene: TRBV19
CDR3 DNA: TGTGCCAGTAGTATAGAGGGCAGTGGGACCGGGGAGCTGTTTTTT
CDR3 protein: CASSIEGSGTGELFF

clone size: NA
D gene: TRBD1
J gene: TRBJ1-3
V gene: TRBV27
CDR3 DNA: TGTGCCAGCAGTACCCGACAGGGTACTGGAAACACCATATATTTT
CDR3 protein: CASSTRQGTGNTIYF

clone size: NA
D gene: TRBD2
J gene: TRBJ2-7
V gene: TRBV7-9
CDR3 DNA: TGTGCCAGCAGCCCCACGTTTGGGGGGGTGTTCTACGAGCAGTACTTC
CDR3 protein: CASSPTFGGVFYEQYF

clone size: NA
D gene: NA
J gene: TRBJ2-5
V gene: TRBV7-8
CDR3 DNA: TGTGCCAGCAGCCCCGATCAGGGGACCCAGTACTTC
CDR3 protein: CASSPDQGTQYF

clone size: NA
D gene: TRBD2
J gene: TRBJ2-7
V gene: TRBV19
CDR3 DNA: TGTGCCAGTAGTATCTCTCTAGCGGAAACCTACGAGCAGTACTTC
CDR3 protein: CASSISLAETYEQYF

clone size: NA
D gene: NA
J gene: TRBJ2-7
V gene: TRBV6-6
CDR3 DNA: TGTGCCAGCAGTTTAGTAGAAGAGACGGGGGAGCAGTACTTC
CDR3 protein: CASSLVEETGEQYF

clone size: few
D gene: NA
J gene: TRBJ1-1
V gene: TRBV28
CDR3 DNA: TGTGCCAGCGCTCTTTTCGGAGGTGGAGGCACTGAAGCTTTCTTT
CDR3 protein: CASALFGGGGTEAFF

clone size: NA
D gene: TRBD2
J gene: TRBJ2-7
V gene: TRBV5-1
CDR3 DNA: TGCGCCAGCAGCTTGAGTGCGGGAGGGGACTACGAGCAGTACTTC
CDR3 protein: CASSLSAGGDYEQYF

clone size: NA
D gene: TRBD1
J gene: TRBJ1-6
V gene: TRBV6-6
CDR3 DNA: TGTGCCAGCAGCCGGGACAGGGGAAGAAGGAATTCACCCCTCCACTTT
CDR3 protein: CASSRDRGRRNSPLHF